Following are 31 T cell receptor beta chains from one sample sequenced in a study of molecular identifiers for immune sequencing clone quantification. TCRdb passed the PCR reads through MiXCR, listing each CDR3 protein once. The sample consists of around 8,000 distinct CDR3 sequences, roughly 30% of them appearing once. Specimen: naive CD8+ T cells from blood, with Jurkat cell RNA spiked in. Subset specified: FACS-sorted CD8+CD4-CCR7+CD45RA+ naive T cells. Every receptor here comes from a human donor in good health. Some libraries in this study had Jurkat cell RNA spiked in.

The rearrangement uses TRBV5-1 and TRBJ1-5, with D perhaps matching TRBD1 (6 bases). The CDR3 sequence is 15 residues long. Trimming removed 4 bases from V and 0 bases from J, with 11 bases in between. Germline V gene lookup returns CDR1 SGHRS and CDR2 YFSETQ. CDR3 protein: CASSTGLGSNQPQHF. CDR3 in DNA: TGCGCCAGCAGCACAGGGCTAGGTAGCAATCAGCCCCAGCATTTT.

The chain couples TRBV5-1 to TRBJ1-1; no clear D gene. Germline V gene data show CDR1 as SGHRS and CDR2 as YFSETQ. This CDR3 is built from 14 residues. V was clipped by 0 bases and J by 1 base, with 7 bases between them. CDR3 coding DNA: TGCGCCAGCAGCTTGGAACACTCGAACACTGAAGCTTTCTTT. Amino acid sequence: CASSLEHSNTEAFF.

The chain carries TRBV12-3 or TRBV12-4 and TRBJ1-1; unclear D gene. V lost 6 bases to trimming and J lost 5 bases, with 10 bases between them. This CDR3 has 12 amino acids. The CDR3 sequence: CASRLGRTEAFF. CDR3 DNA sequence: TGTGCCAGCAGGTTGGGGAGGACTGAAGCTTTCTTT.

The chain is built from TRBV4-1 and TRBJ2-3; 10 bases line up with TRBD1. CDR1 is MGHRA and CDR2 is YSYEKL in the germline V gene. The V and J ends lost 0 bases and 10 bases, in that order; junction bases with no gene match: 7. The CDR3 is made up of 15 amino acids. Here the CDR3 reads CASSQEDRGGDAQYF. CDR3 DNA sequence: TGCGCCAGCAGCCAAGAGGACAGGGGGGGGGATGCGCAGTATTTT.

In its sample, this clonotype was seen a few times. As DNA, the CDR3 is TGTGCCAGCAGCCTTGGATCCTACAATGAGCAGTTCTTC. Its translation: CASSLGSYNEQFF. This chain connects TRBV5-6 to TRBJ2-1; D uncertain. The CDR3 is made up of 13 amino acids. From germline, CDR1 is SGHDT and CDR2 YYEEEE. Trimming stripped 4 bases from V and 1 base from J, with 6 bases between. Using reference TRBV5-6 and TRBJ2-1 for the parts outside the CDR3, the full variable domain is DAGVTQSPTHLIKTRGQQVTLRCSPKSGHDTVSWYQQALGQGPQFIFQYYEEEERQRGNFPDRFSGHQFPNYSSELNVNALLLGDSALYLCASSLGSYNEQFFGPGTRLTVL.

The V gene is TRBV6-1, the J gene TRBJ2-1; TRBD2 matches 11 bases. The CDR3 covers 15 residues. J was trimmed by 2 bases and V by 6 bases; bases with no gene match: 3. Germline V lookup: CDR1 MNHNS, CDR2 SASEGT. CDR3 nucleotide sequence: TGTGCCAGCAGGGCTAGCGGGAGGACCTACAATGAGCAGTTCTTC. Residues: CASRASGRTYNEQFF.

Comments on this clonotype: Lacking the conserved final phenylalanine or tryptophan, this CDR3 likely reflects a read error. The chain recombines TRBV7-2 with TRBJ1-2; the D is unclear. Germline CDR1 and CDR2: SGHTA and FQGNSA. This CDR3 is built from 18 residues. Trimming took off 1 base at V and 7 bases at J, with 25 bases between the two ends. The CDR3 DNA follows: TGTGCCAGCAGCTTAGTCCCGGACTGGCGGGCTTACGACTTTGGCTACACCTAC. Translated: CASSLVPDWRAYDFGYTY.

Worth noting for this clonotype: One junction end does not reproduce the germline sequence, and a read error may be involved. The chain is built from TRBV4-1 and TRBJ2-5; D is uncertain. CDR3 length equals 16 residues. Germline loops: CDR1 MGHRA, CDR2 YSYEKL. Written as DNA, the CDR3 is TGCGCCAGCAGCCAAGAAACCAGGAGCCACCAAGAGACCCACTACTTC. Encoded protein: CASSQETRSHQETHYF.

The chain joins TRBV9 to TRBJ2-7; TRBD1 matches 10 bases. The J segment lost 9 bases and the V segment lost 3 bases, leaving 12 bases of the junction unmatched. The germline V gene encodes CDR1 SGDLS and CDR2 YYNGEE. CDR3 length equals 15 residues. This chain's CDR3 is CASSATGTGDAVQYF. CDR3 nucleotide sequence: TGTGCCAGCAGCGCAACTGGGACAGGGGACGCCGTGCAGTACTTC.

Points on this clonotype: The final CDR3 position lacks the conserved phenylalanine or tryptophan, pointing to a likely read error. The chain employs TRBV4-3 and TRBJ1-1; no definite D call. Per germline, CDR1 LGHNA and CDR2 YSLEER. V was pared by 1 base and J by 7 bases, with 10 bases between. This CDR3 comprises 13 residues. The CDR3 loop is CASSQAFGYEAFV. The CDR3 DNA reads TGCGCCAGCAGCCAAGCATTTGGCTATGAAGCTTTCGTT.

This clonotype was observed a handful of times. The rearrangement joins TRBV20-1 to TRBJ1-6, with a possible D match to TRBD1 (5 bases). V lost 5 bases and J 9 bases, leaving 20 bases between the germline ends. Germline values: CDR1 DFQATT, CDR2 SNEGSKA (reference sequence). CDR3 length: 15 residues. The CDR3 loop is CSASGPQGPISPLHF. In DNA, the CDR3 is TGCAGTGCTTCGGGACCCCAGGGCCCAATTTCACCCCTCCACTTT.

Notes on this clonotype: A much larger clone sits a single nucleotide away, making a read error possible. The V call is TRBV4-2, the J call TRBJ2-3, with D unclear. Looked up from germline, CDR1 is LGHNA and CDR2 is YNFKEQ. This CDR3 comprises 16 residues. CDR3 protein: CASSPPAPSSTETQYF. CDR3 bases: TGTGCCAGCAGCCCTCCTGCGCCAAGTTCCACAGAAACGCAGTATTTT.

This clonotype has more than one count but fewer than ten. This chain uses TRBV11-1 with TRBJ1-1, with TRBD1 identical over 9 bases. CDR3 length: 19 residues. Germline CDR1 reads SGHAT; CDR2 reads FQDESV (reference sequence). V trimming: 0 bases; J trimming: 2 bases; junction bases outside the gene matches: 13. The CDR3: CASSLARFAWDRVNTEAFF. CDR3 nucleotides: TGTGCCAGCAGCTTAGCGCGATTCGCCTGGGACAGGGTAAACACTGAAGCTTTCTTT.

This clonotype was seen only a few times. The chain combines TRBV6-2 or TRBV6-3 with TRBJ2-2; a weak D match, TRBD1 (5 bases). In germline, CDR1 is MNHEY, CDR2 SVGEGT. V was cut by 7 bases and J by 6 bases, with 21 bases left in between. The CDR3 totals 16 residues. The CDR3 loop is CASTPPTDLVPGELFF. DNA of the CDR3: TGTGCCAGCACCCCGCCGACAGATTTGGTACCCGGGGAGCTGTTTTTT.

A note on this clonotype: It may be a read error: a sequence one base away is much more abundant. The J gene is TRBJ1-5, the V gene TRBV2; D not certain. This CDR3 is 16 amino acids long. In germline, CDR1 is SNHLY, CDR2 FYNNEI. Trimming stripped 3 bases from V and 2 bases from J, with 14 bases between. CDR3 in DNA: TGTGCCAGCAGTGATTCGGAGGTGTGGGGCAATCAGCCCCAGCATTTT. Protein: CASSDSEVWGNQPQHF.

Comment on this clonotype: The junction differs from germline at one of its ends, possibly a read error. This chain joins TRBV5-3 and TRBJ2-5; D might be TRBD2 (6 bases). TRBV5-3 is treated as an ORF (open reading frame) with a function not yet certain. This CDR3 contains 13 residues. CDR3 amino acids: CASSLDYQGTQYF. Written as DNA, the CDR3 is TGTGCCAGCAGCCTGGACTATCAAGGGACCCAGTACTTC.

This clonotype was seen once. A junction boundary mismatches the germline segment, possibly from a read error. The chain employs TRBV19 and TRBJ1-1; D not certain. The CDR3 runs 12 residues. The germline gives CDR1 LNHDA, CDR2 SQIVND (reference sequence). The CDR3 DNA reads as TGTGCCAGTAGTATCGGGAACACTGAAGCTTCCTTT. It encodes CASSIGNTEASF.

Judged by abundance, this clonotype is medium-sized. This chain uses TRBV28 with TRBJ2-7; D is uncertain. Trimming removed 5 bases from V and 6 bases from J, with 8 bases in between. The CDR3 spans 11 residues. Germline lookup yields CDR1 MDHEN and CDR2 SYDVKM. As DNA, the CDR3 is TGTGCCAGCAGTCGTCTGGGCGAGCAGTACTTC. This sequence encodes CASSRLGEQYF.

The table lists this clonotype with a few counts. The V call is TRBV4-2, the J call TRBJ2-3, with TRBD1 as a possible D gene (5 bases). The CDR3 consists of 16 residues. With 4 bases removed from V and 0 bases from J, the gap between germline ends came to 14 bases. Germline CDR1 and CDR2: LGHNA and YNFKEQ. The CDR3 here is CASSPRQKPSTDTQYF. The CDR3 DNA reads TGTGCCAGCAGCCCCCGACAGAAGCCTAGCACAGATACGCAGTATTTT.

This clonotype qualifies as medium-sized. The chain combines TRBV28 with TRBJ2-6; possibly TRBD1 for D (6 bases). The V end lost 10 bases, the J end lost 2 bases, and 21 bases lay between the germline ends. CDR3 length equals 17 residues. Per the germline V gene, CDR1 is MDHEN and CDR2 is SYDVKM. This CDR3 is CATITGTTFPGANVLTF. CDR3 DNA sequence: TGTGCCACCATTACAGGGACAACTTTCCCTGGGGCCAACGTCCTGACTTTC.

A note on this clonotype: This may be a read error, as it is one base from a much larger clone. This chain links TRBV10-3 with TRBJ2-4; perhaps TRBD1 as D (6 bases). Trimming stripped 8 bases from V and 6 bases from J, with 17 bases between. CDR3 size: 14 residues. CDR1 is ENHRY, CDR2 SYGVKD, per germline. The CDR3 DNA sequence: TGTGCCATCTGTGGGGGCAGGGCTGGAAACATTCAGTACTTC. This translates into CAICGGRAGNIQYF.

The chain carries TRBV11-2 and TRBJ2-2; D is uncertain. V shed 7 bases and J shed 3 bases, with 15 bases lying between them. CDR1 is SGHAT and CDR2 is FQNNGV in the germline V gene. The CDR3 loop spans 15 amino acids. The CDR3 loop is CASTYDKGDTGELFF. The CDR3 DNA reads as TGTGCCAGCACCTATGACAAAGGAGACACCGGGGAGCTGTTTTTT.

By its share, this clonotype is medium-sized. The chain joins TRBV5-6 to TRBJ2-3; D gene ambiguous. This CDR3 has 14 residues. Trimming stripped 4 bases from V and 4 bases from J, with 13 bases between. CDR1 is SGHDT, CDR2 YYEEEE, per germline. CDR3 nucleotides: TGTGCCAGCAGCGGCCCCATGGGCCCAGATACGCAGTATTTT. As protein: CASSGPMGPDTQYF.

By its share, this clonotype is medium-sized (0.01 to 0.1%). A junction end diverges from the germline sequence, so it may reflect a read error. V usage is TRBV19 and J usage is TRBJ2-1, with D possibly matching TRBD2 (6 bases). Germline V gene sequence: CDR1 LNHDA, CDR2 SQIVND (reference sequence). CDR3 length equals 11 residues. CDR3 amino acids: CASSVPGVMIF. The CDR3 nucleotides read TGTGCCAGTAGCGTGCCGGGGGTTATGATCTTC.

A word on this clonotype: One base away lies a much larger clone, so this may be a sequencing read error. The J gene is TRBJ1-1, the V gene TRBV28, with TRBD1 identical over 8 bases. Germline CDR1 MDHEN, CDR2 SYDVKM. CDR3 size: 16 residues. The DNA for the CDR3 is TGTACCAGCATTCGAAAAGGGGACAGGTTGAACACTGAAGCTTTCTTT. Protein: CTSIRKGDRLNTEAFF.

This sequence joins TRBV9 and TRBJ1-4; 7 nucleotides agree with TRBD1. CDR1 SGDLS and CDR2 YYNGEE come from the germline V gene. The CDR3 totals 14 residues. J lost 8 bases, V lost 3 bases, and 7 bases had no gene match. The CDR3 nucleotides are TGTGCCAGCAGCGCAGGGGGTGCTACGGAAAAACTGTTTTTT. As protein: CASSAGGATEKLFF.

This clonotype turned up a few times. The V gene is TRBV9, the J gene TRBJ2-3, with 9 bases fitting TRBD2. The CDR3 covers 16 residues. The germline CDR1 and CDR2 sequences are SGDLS and YYNGEE. J lost 2 bases, V lost 4 bases, and 8 bases had no gene match. CDR3 residues: CASSQGLAGHTDTQYF. The CDR3 region has the DNA TGTGCCAGCAGCCAGGGGCTAGCGGGGCACACAGATACGCAGTATTTT.

CDR3 coding DNA: TGTGCCAGCAGCCCCGGGGCCACTGAAGCTTTCTTT. This sequence encodes CASSPGATEAFF. The chain recombines TRBV7-9 with TRBJ1-1, with D possibly matching TRBD1 (5 bases). Trimming left V 5 bases short and J 4 bases short, with 8 bases between. The CDR3 covers 12 residues. Germline V lookup: CDR1 SEHNR, CDR2 FQNEAQ (reference sequence).

About this clonotype itself: The conserved phenylalanine or tryptophan is not found at the CDR3 terminus, so this likely reflects a read error. The V and J genes are TRBV4-2 and TRBJ2-7, with TRBD2 matching over 7 bases. Germline V gene lookup returns CDR1 LGHNA and CDR2 YNFKEQ. Trimming at V came to 4 bases and at J to 2 bases, leaving 8 bases not matched to a gene. There are 15 residues in the CDR3. CDR3: CASSPLLAQTYEQYI. The CDR3 nucleotides are TGTGCCAGCAGCCCCCTACTAGCGCAGACCTACGAGCAGTACATC.

As regards this clonotype: A much larger clone differs from this one at a single base, so this may be a read error. This sequence joins TRBV12-3 or TRBV12-4 and TRBJ2-4, with D perhaps matching TRBD2 (6 bases). The CDR3 covers 15 residues. The CDR3 region is CASSFWDLAKHIQYF. DNA of the CDR3: TGTGCCAGCAGTTTTTGGGACTTAGCCAAACACATTCAGTACTTC.

This clonotype has only a few counts. A much larger clone lies a single base off, so this may be a read error. The CDR3 DNA sequence: TGTGCCAGCAGCAAGCCGGGACTAGCGGGATACTCCTACGAGCAGTTCTTC. The encoded protein is CASSKPGLAGYSYEQFF. The chain employs TRBV5-4 and TRBJ2-7, with 13 nucleotides matching TRBD2. Judging by the DNA end, TRBJ2-1 fits better; the J call may be wrong. Germline V lookup: CDR1 SGHNT, CDR2 YYREEE (reference sequence). CDR3 size: 17 residues.